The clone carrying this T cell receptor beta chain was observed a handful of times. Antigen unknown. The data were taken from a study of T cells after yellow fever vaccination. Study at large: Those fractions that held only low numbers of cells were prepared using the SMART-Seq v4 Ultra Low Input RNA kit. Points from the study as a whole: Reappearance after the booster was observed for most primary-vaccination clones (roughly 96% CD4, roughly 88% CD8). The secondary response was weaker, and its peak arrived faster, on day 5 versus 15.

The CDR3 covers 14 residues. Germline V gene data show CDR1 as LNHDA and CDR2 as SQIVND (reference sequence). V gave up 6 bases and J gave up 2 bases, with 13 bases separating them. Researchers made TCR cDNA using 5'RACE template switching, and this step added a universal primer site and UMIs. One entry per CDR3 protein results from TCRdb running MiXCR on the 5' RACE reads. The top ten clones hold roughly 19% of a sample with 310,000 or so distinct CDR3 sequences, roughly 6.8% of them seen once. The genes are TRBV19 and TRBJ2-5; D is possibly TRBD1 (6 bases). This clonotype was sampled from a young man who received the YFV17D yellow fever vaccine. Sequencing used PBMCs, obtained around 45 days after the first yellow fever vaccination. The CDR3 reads CASRRTVLQETQYF. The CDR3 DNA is TGTGCCAGTAGGAGGACAGTTTTACAAGAGACCCAGTACTTC. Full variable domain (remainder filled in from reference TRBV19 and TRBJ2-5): DGGITQSPKYLFRKEGQNVTLSCEQNLNHDAMYWYRQDPGQGLRLIYYSQIVNDFQKGDIAEGYSVSREKKESFPLTVTSAQKNPTAFYLCASRRTVLQETQYFGPGTRLLVL.